This T cell receptor (beta chain) originates from a study of blood T cell repertoires in COVID-19. Overall study context: T cells, B-cell-depleted T cells, or PBMCs supplied cDNA or gDNA.

Source study methods: From reference gene primer amplification, estimates of nucleated cell counts were derived. Sequencing used immunoSEQ multiplex PCR; TCRdb keeps in-frame clones, though not all of them. For V, J and clone size, that table is used; D and trimming come from the DNA. In the table there are over 150,000 clones, approximately 85% of which are singletons. The length of the CDR3 is 12 residues. V lost 6 bases and J lost 11, with 16 bases in between. The germline CDR1 and CDR2 sequences are MNHEY and SVGAGI. This TCR came from an elderly woman with COVID-19, enrolled during active disease. This chain uses TRBV6-5 with TRBJ1-1; possibly TRBD1 for D (5 bases). Sequencing was performed on peripheral blood. CDR3 coding DNA: TGTGCCAGCAGCCACGGGGGTAAGGGTGCTTTCTTT. Translation: CASSHGGKGAFF.